The 6 T cell receptor beta chains presented below share a single source sample, sequenced in a study of shared clonotypes between healthy human individuals. Profiling relied on immunoSEQ multiplex PCR, and the TCRdb table lists in-frame clones only, not all of them. Counted here are 730,000 or so clones, about three quarters occurring once; the ten biggest clones make up approximately 2%. The sequenced sample consisted of memory CD4+ T cells sorted from blood. Subset indicated: CD45RA-negative fraction. The receptors stem from a young woman in good health.

CDR3 DNA sequence: TGTGCCATCAGACAGGGGTTAGACAATGAGCAGTTCTTC. As protein: CAIRQGLDNEQFF. The chain links TRBV6-5 to TRBJ2-1, with TRBD1 identical over 8 bases. Germline CDR1 MNHEY, CDR2 SVGAGI. CDR3 length equals 13 residues. V gave up 10 bases and J gave up 5 bases; unmatched junction bases: 7.

The chain recombines TRBV2 with TRBJ1-1; TRBD1 matches at 8 bases. The CDR3 runs to 15 residues. Losses at the gene ends were 7 bases for V and 4 bases for J; bases not matched to a gene: 11. Germline CDR1 SNHLY, CDR2 FYNNEI. The CDR3 protein is CASNLQGQGGTEAFF. DNA of the CDR3: TGTGCCAGCAATCTCCAAGGACAGGGTGGCACTGAAGCTTTCTTT.

The genes are TRBV27 and TRBJ1-2; D not resolved. There are 16 residues in the CDR3. CDR1 and CDR2 (germline): MNHEY, SMNVEV (reference sequence). Trimming shortened V by 5 bases and J by 0 bases, and 16 bases separated the two germline ends. CDR3 sequence: CASSPRVAESNYGYTF. CDR3 bases: TGTGCCAGCAGTCCACGGGTCGCGGAGTCTAACTATGGCTACACCTTC.

V usage is TRBV19 and J usage is TRBJ2-7, with 7 positions matching TRBD2. V lost 4 bases to trimming and J lost 5 bases; unmatched junction nucleotides: 5. CDR1 LNHDA and CDR2 SQIVND come from the germline V gene (reference sequence). CDR3 size: 13 residues. The CDR3 region is CASSSGSTNEQYF. The CDR3 bases are TGTGCCAGTAGTAGCGGGAGTACTAACGAGCAGTACTTC.

The V gene is TRBV9, the J gene TRBJ1-1; possible D gene TRBD1, 5 bases. Trimming cost V 0 bases and J 11 bases, with 17 bases left between them. CDR1 and CDR2 (germline): SGDLS, YYNGEE. CDR3 length: 14 amino acids. CDR3 sequence reads: CASSVAWGSAEAFF. Here the CDR3 DNA reads TGTGCCAGCAGCGTAGCCTGGGGGTCGGCGGAGGCTTTCTTT.

A word on this clone: The DNA is left out, because the CDR3 cannot be placed on it with certainty; the CDR3 is given as TCRdb lists it. CDR3 loop: CASSFGPGTGTDTQYF. This chain links TRBV7-2 with TRBJ2-3. Per the germline V gene, CDR1 is SGHTA and CDR2 is FQGNSA. The CDR3 is made up of 16 amino acids, end residues included.